The 8 T cell receptor beta chains below were found in one sample sequenced in a study of graft-versus-host responses after intestinal transplantation. Their antigens remain unidentified. Measured with immunoSEQ multiplex PCR; TCRdb has only the in-frame clones, and not every one. The sample lists around 96,000 clones; 92% were seen once. The sample was unstimulated CD4+ T cells sorted from spleen or lymph node cells, taken before intestinal transplant. The receptors stem from a human donor who received an intestinal transplant.

V and J are TRBV2 and TRBJ2-7, with 7 bases aligning to TRBD1. There are 12 residues in the CDR3. The ends lost 8 bases at V and 2 bases at J; junction bases unmatched: 3. CDR1 is SNHLY, CDR2 FYNNEI, per germline. The CDR3 reads CASGTDTYEQYF. In nucleotides, the CDR3 is TGTGCCAGCGGGACAGATACCTACGAGCAGTACTTC.

The V gene is TRBV28, the J gene TRBJ2-1, with TRBD2 as a possible D gene (5 bases). CDR3 length: 12 residues. In germline, CDR1 is MDHEN, CDR2 SYDVKM. Trimming removed 5 bases at V and 10 bases at J, with 12 bases between. The DNA for the CDR3 is TGTGCCAGCAGTCGCGCACTAGGGGAGCAGTTCTTC. Translating it yields CASSRALGEQFF. Looking up the rest from reference TRBV28 and TRBJ2-1 gives the full variable domain: DVKVTQSSRYLVKRTGEKVFLECVQDMDHENMFWYRQDPGLGLRLIYFSYDVKMKEKGDIPEGYSVSREKKERFSLILESASTNQTSMYLCASSRALGEQFFGPGTRLTVL.

This chain links TRBV7-8 with TRBJ1-1; D gene unclear. The CDR3 is made up of 14 amino acids. V lost 5 bases, J lost 1 base, and 11 bases lay in between. Germline loops: CDR1 SGHVS, CDR2 FQNEAQ. The chain's CDR3 is CASSPRAGNTEAFF. The CDR3 DNA follows: TGTGCCAGCAGCCCTAGAGCGGGGAACACTGAAGCTTTCTTT. Full variable domain (outside the CDR3, taken from reference TRBV7-8 and TRBJ1-1): GAGVSQSPRYKVAKRGQDVALRCDPISGHVSLFWYQQALGQGPEFLTYFQNEAQLDKSGLPSDRFFAERPEGSVSTLKIQRTQQEDSAVYLCASSPRAGNTEAFFGQGTRLTVV.

The chain couples TRBV4-3 to TRBJ1-1, with D maybe TRBD1 (6 bases). The V gene lost 1 base and the J gene lost 4 bases, with 13 bases spanning the gap. In germline, CDR1 is LGHNA, CDR2 YSLEER. The CDR3 has 15 amino acids. For the CDR3, the DNA is TGCGCCAGCAGCCAAGCCCGGGGGGCAGGCACTGAAGCTTTCTTT. As protein: CASSQARGAGTEAFF.

This chain links TRBV10-2 with TRBJ1-1, with TRBD1 matching 8 bases. V was pared by 7 bases and J by 0 bases, with 4 bases of the junction left unmatched. CDR1 and CDR2 (germline): WSHSY, SAAADI. This CDR3 has 14 residues. The CDR3 reads CASTGTGMNTEAFF. The CDR3 bases are TGCGCCAGCACCGGGACAGGAATGAACACTGAAGCTTTCTTT.

The chain joins TRBV5-5 to TRBJ2-7; 7 nucleotides agree with TRBD2. The V gene end was trimmed by 3 bases and the J gene end by 5 bases; junction bases not matched to a gene: 8. In germline, CDR1 is SGHKS, CDR2 YYEKEE (reference sequence). This CDR3 comprises 14 residues. The CDR3 coding sequence is TGTGCCAGCAGCTCGCCGACTAGCCCCCACGAGCAGTACTTC. Residues: CASSSPTSPHEQYF.

The chain links TRBV7-3 to TRBJ1-1; D remains ambiguous. Per germline, CDR1 SGHTA and CDR2 FQGTGA. This CDR3 is 13 amino acids long. V lost 1 base and J lost 4, with 7 bases in between. CDR3 loop: CASSLKAGTEAFF. The CDR3 nucleotides are TGTGCCAGCAGCTTAAAAGCAGGCACTGAAGCTTTCTTT. The full variable domain, in which reference TRBV7-3 and TRBJ1-1 provide the parts outside the CDR3, is GAGVSQTPSNKVTEKGKYVELRCDPISGHTALYWYRQSLGQGPEFLIYFQGTGAADDSGLPNDRFFAVRPEGSVSTLKIQRTERGDSAVYLCASSLKAGTEAFFGQGTRLTVV.

The V and J genes are TRBV29-1 and TRBJ2-7; 9 nucleotides agree with TRBD1. Germline values: CDR1 SQVTM, CDR2 ANQGSEA. V trimming: 0 bases; J trimming: 0 bases; junction bases outside the gene matches: 9. The CDR3 runs to 17 residues. In DNA form, the CDR3 reads TGCAGCGTTGAAGAATTGACCCGGGACAGGGCCTCCTACGAGCAGTACTTC. Encoded protein: CSVEELTRDRASYEQYF.